This TCR beta chain was documented in a study of T cells after posttransplantation cyclophosphamide. The naive gate required viable CD3+CD4+ or CD3+CD8+ cells with CCR7+CD45RA+CD45RO-CD95-CD27+CD28+ phenotype. Produced via immunoSEQ multiplex PCR; TCRdb's table is partial and in-frame only. The table has 25,000 to 40,000 clones, over 75% seen once. Broader study findings: Donor-recipient repertoire similarity was low at 1-2 months, rising over year one. Tissue-infiltrating T cells from skin or gut overlapped little with blood T cells.

V was clipped by 0 bases and J by 1 base, with 14 bases between them. The CDR3 sequence is 16 residues long. Germline V lookup: CDR1 SGDLS, CDR2 YYNGEE. As for this clone: What it binds is unknown.

The receptor was isolated from a man aged 25 to 40 in good health and a related stem cell transplant donor. The specimen was naive CD4+ T cells sorted from blood. This rearrangement joins TRBV9 to TRBJ2-7; TRBD2 might be the D (7 bases). In DNA form, the CDR3 reads TGTGCCAGCAGCGTAGGAGGGGGGGGGTCGTCCTACGAGCAGTACTTC. This gives the protein CASSVGGGGSSYEQYF.